These 3 T cell receptor beta chains were all obtained from the same sample, sequenced in a study of blood T cell repertoires in COVID-19. Clones were sequenced by immunoSEQ multiplex PCR, and TCRdb holds only the in-frame ones, with some missing. The sample lists around 300,000 clones; about 89% were seen once. Sequenced: peripheral blood. Receptors were obtained from a woman in her thirties or forties who had recovered from COVID-19.

The V call is TRBV7-3, the J call TRBJ2-2; TRBD2 aligns across 10 bases. This CDR3 region has 16 residues. Germline loops: CDR1 SGHTA, CDR2 FQGTGA. With 7 bases clipped from V and 4 bases from J, the junction kept 9 bases outside the gene matches. The CDR3 protein is CASTKRASGSTGELFF. For the CDR3, the DNA is TGTGCCAGCACCAAACGGGCTAGCGGGAGCACCGGGGAGCTGTTTTTT.

V and J are TRBV9 and TRBJ2-3; D remains ambiguous. The CDR3 is 12 amino acids. Germline-derived CDR1 and CDR2 are SGDLS and YYNGEE. The V and J ends lost 0 bases and 6 bases respectively, with 5 bases between them. Written as DNA, the CDR3 is TGTGCCAGCAGCGTAGTCGAGGATACGCAGTATTTT. Encoded protein: CASSVVEDTQYF.

This clone has a single count. The chain recombines TRBV11-2 with TRBJ2-2; D gene uncertain. Germline loops: CDR1 SGHAT, CDR2 FQNNGV. The CDR3 consists of 12 residues. Trimming removed 4 bases at V and 6 bases at J, with 6 bases between. This CDR3 is CASSSSAGELFF. CDR3 DNA: TGTGCCAGCAGCTCCTCGGCCGGGGAGCTGTTTTTT. Full variable domain (remainder filled in from reference TRBV11-2 and TRBJ2-2): EAGVAQSPRYKIIEKRQSVAFWCNPISGHATLYWYQQILGQGPKLLIQFQNNGVVDDSQLPKDRFSAERLKGVDSTLKIQPAKLEDSAVYLCASSSSAGELFFGEGSRLTVL.